This T cell receptor beta chain stems from a study of blood T cell repertoires in COVID-19. About the study: Samples came from the United States, Italy and Spain, spanning acute and convalescent COVID-19.

This CDR3 has 17 residues. In germline, CDR1 is LNHDA, CDR2 SQIVND (reference sequence). V was trimmed by 5 bases and J by 0 bases, leaving 14 bases between them. Clones were read by immunoSEQ multiplex PCR, and TCRdb kept only the in-frame ones, dropping some. This table has just over 300,000 clones, over 75% appearing once. Participants were aged 18 to 89 years from around 25 US areas. Symptom resolution, clearance, or two negative PCRs marked the recovered donors of Cohort 3. Source material: PBMCs or T cells enriched from blood (not recorded which). The sequence was collected from a man under 40 who had recovered from COVID-19. V is TRBV19 and J is TRBJ2-6, with D tentatively TRBD1 (6 bases). The CDR3 spells CASSGDIWGSGANVLTF. The CDR3 DNA is TGTGCCAGTAGTGGGGACATTTGGGGCTCTGGGGCCAACGTCCTGACTTTC.